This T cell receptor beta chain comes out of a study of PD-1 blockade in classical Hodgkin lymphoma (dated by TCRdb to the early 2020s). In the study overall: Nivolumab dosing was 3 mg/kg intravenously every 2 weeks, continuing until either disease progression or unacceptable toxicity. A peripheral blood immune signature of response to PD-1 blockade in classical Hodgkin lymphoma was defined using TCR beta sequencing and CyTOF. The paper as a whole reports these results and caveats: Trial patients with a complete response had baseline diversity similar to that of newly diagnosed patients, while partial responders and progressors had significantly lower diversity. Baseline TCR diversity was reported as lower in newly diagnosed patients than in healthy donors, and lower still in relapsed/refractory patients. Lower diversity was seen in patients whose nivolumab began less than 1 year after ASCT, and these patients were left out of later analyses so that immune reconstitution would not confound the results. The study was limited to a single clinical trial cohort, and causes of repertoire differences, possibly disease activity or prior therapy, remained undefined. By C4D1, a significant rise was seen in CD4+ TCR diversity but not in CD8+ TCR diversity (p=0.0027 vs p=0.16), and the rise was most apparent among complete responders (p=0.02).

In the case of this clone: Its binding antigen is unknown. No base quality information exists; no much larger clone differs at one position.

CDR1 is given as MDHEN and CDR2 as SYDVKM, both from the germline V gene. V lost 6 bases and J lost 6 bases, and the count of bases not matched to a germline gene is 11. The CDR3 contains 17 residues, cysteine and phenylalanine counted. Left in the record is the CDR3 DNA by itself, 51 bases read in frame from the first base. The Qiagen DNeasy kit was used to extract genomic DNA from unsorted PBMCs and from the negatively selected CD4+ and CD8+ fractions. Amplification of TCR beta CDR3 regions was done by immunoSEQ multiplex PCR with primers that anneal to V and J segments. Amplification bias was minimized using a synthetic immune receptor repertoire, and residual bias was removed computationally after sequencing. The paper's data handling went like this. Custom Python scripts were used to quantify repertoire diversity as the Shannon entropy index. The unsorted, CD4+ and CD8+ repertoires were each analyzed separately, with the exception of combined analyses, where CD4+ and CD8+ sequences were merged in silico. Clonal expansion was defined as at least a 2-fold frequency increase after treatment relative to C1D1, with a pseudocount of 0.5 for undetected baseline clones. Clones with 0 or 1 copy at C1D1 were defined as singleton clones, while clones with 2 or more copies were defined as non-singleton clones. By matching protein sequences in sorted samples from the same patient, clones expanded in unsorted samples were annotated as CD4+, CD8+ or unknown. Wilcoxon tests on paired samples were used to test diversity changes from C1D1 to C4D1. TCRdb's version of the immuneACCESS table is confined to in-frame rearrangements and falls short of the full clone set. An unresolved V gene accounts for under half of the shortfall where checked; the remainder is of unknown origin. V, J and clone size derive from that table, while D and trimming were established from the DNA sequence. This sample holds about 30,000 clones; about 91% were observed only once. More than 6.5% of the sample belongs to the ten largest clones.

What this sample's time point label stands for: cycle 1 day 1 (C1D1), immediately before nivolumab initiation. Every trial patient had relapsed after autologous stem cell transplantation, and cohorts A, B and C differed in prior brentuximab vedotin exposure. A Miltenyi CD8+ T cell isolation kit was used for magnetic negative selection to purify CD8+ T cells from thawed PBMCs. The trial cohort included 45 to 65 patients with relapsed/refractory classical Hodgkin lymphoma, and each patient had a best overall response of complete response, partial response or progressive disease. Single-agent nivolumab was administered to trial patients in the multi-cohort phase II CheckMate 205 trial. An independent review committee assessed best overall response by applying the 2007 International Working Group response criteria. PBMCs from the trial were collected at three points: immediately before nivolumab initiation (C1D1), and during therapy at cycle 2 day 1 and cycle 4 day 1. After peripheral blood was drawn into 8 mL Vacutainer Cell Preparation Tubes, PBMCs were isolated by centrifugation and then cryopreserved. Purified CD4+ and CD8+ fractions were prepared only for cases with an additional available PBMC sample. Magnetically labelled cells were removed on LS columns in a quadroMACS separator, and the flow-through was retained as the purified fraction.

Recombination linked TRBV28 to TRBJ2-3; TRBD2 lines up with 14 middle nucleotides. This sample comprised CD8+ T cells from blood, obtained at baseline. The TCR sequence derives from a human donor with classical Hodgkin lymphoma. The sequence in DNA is TGTGCCAGCAGCCCGACTAGCGGGAGGGGGTTCAGGGATACGCAGTATTTT. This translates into CASSPTSGRGFRDTQYF. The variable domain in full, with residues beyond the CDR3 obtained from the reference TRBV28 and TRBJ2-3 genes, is DVKVTQSSRYLVKRTGEKVFLECVQDMDHENMFWYRQDPGLGLRLIYFSYDVKMKEKGDIPEGYSVSREKKERFSLILESASTNQTSMYLCASSPTSGRGFRDTQYFGPGTRLTVL.